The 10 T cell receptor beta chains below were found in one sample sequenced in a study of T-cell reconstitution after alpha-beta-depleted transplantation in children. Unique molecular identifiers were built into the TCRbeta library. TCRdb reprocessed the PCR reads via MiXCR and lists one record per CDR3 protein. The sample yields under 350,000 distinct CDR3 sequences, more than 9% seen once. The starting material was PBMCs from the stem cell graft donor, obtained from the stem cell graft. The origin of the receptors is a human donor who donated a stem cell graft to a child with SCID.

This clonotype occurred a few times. CDR3 sequence reads: CASSLTPGGKAEAFF. The CDR3 DNA reads TGTGCCAGCAGCTTAACCCCAGGGGGAAAGGCTGAAGCTTTCTTT. The chain has TRBV7-3 and TRBJ1-1, with TRBD1 matching 7 bases. The germline V gene encodes CDR1 SGHTA and CDR2 FQGTGA. The CDR3 is 15 residues long. V gave up 0 bases and J gave up 6 bases; unmatched junction bases: 7.

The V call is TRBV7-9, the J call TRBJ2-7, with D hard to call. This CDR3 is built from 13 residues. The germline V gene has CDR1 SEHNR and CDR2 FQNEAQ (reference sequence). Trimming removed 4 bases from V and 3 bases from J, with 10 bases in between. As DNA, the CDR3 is TGTGCCAGCAGCTCACTGGCGGTCTACGAGCAGTACTTC. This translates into CASSSLAVYEQYF. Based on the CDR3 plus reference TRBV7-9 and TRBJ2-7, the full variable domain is DTGVSQNPRHKITKRGQNVTFRCDPISEHNRLYWYRQTLGQGPEFLTYFQNEAQLEKSRLLSDRFSAERPKGSFSTLEIQRTEQGDSAMYLCASSSLAVYEQYFGPGTRLTVT.

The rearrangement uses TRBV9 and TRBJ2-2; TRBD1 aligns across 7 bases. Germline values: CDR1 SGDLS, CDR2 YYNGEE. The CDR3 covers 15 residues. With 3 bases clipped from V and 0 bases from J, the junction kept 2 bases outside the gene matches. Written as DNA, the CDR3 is TGTGCCAGCAGCGCGACAGGGACGAACACCGGGGAGCTGTTTTTT. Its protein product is CASSATGTNTGELFF.

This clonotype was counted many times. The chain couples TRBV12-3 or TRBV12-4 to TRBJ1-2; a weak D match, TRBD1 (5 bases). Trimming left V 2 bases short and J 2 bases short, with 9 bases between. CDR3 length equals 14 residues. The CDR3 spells CASSLPTANYGYTF. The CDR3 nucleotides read TGTGCCAGCAGTTTACCGACAGCGAACTATGGCTACACCTTC.

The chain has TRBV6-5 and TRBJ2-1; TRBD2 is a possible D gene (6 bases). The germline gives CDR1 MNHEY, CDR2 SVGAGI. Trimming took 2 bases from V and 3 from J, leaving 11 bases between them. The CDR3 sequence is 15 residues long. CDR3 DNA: TGTGCCAGCAGTTACGGTGGCGGGGTCTACAATGAGCAGTTCTTC. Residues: CASSYGGGVYNEQFF.

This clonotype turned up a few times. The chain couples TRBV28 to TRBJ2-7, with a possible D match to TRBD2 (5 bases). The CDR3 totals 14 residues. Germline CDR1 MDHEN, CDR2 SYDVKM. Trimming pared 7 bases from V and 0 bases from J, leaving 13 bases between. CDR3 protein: CASTLGSLSYEQYF. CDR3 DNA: TGTGCCAGCACCTTGGGGAGCCTCTCCTACGAGCAGTACTTC.

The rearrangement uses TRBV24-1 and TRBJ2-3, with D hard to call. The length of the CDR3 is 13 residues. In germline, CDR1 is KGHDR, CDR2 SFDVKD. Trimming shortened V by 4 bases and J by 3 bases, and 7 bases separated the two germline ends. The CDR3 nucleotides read TGTGCCACCAGTGAGTCGACAACAGATACGCAGTATTTT. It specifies CATSESTTDTQYF.

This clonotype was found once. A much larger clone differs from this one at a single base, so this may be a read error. DNA for the CDR3: TGTGCCAGCTGCGTAGCAGGGGGCAATCAGCCCCAGCATTTT. Amino acid sequence: CASCVAGGNQPQHF. This chain uses TRBV9 with TRBJ1-5, with D tentatively TRBD1 (6 bases). Germline V gene sequence: CDR1 SGDLS, CDR2 YYNGEE. The CDR3 runs 14 residues.

Written as DNA, the CDR3 is TGCGCCAGCAGCCTCCAGGGTTACACCGGGGAGCTGTTTTTT. Translated: CASSLQGYTGELFF. V usage is TRBV4-1 and J usage is TRBJ2-2; the D gene is possibly TRBD1 (5 bases). With 4 bases removed from V and 3 bases from J, the gap between germline ends came to 9 bases. Germline-derived CDR1 and CDR2 are MGHRA and YSYEKL. The length of the CDR3 is 14 residues.

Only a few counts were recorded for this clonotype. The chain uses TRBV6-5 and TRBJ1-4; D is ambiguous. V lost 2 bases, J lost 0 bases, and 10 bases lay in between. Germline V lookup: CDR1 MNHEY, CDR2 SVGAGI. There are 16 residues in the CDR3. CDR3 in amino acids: CASSYPLWATNEKLFF. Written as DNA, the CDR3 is TGTGCCAGCAGTTACCCCCTCTGGGCAACTAATGAAAAACTGTTTTTT.